This T cell receptor (beta chain) was observed in a study of shared clonotypes between healthy human individuals. This clone showed up many times. The sample contains more than one DNA sequence encoding this CDR3. Assay execution proceeded at the deep level. PCR replicates performed on unsorted PBMC used around 0.3 ug DNA, 25,000 to 35,000 T cell genomes. Here immunoSEQ multiplex PCR was the method, and the copy in TCRdb shows in-frame clones only, minus some. The sample carries nearly 500,000 clones, about 79% recorded once. Healthy adults negative for HIV, lacking recent acute infections or vaccinations, served as donors. Genomic DNA for unsorted samples, which was extracted with the QIAamp DNA Blood Mini kit, came from 81 million or so PBMCs. Germline V gives CDR1 DFQATT, CDR2 SNEGSKA (reference sequence). This CDR3 is 10 amino acids long. The V end was cut by 5 bases, the J end by 3 bases, with 4 bases between.

This receptor was identified in a woman aged 40 to 50 in good health. Some clones in this sample may be carry-over from other donors' samples. The sample taken for sequencing was PBMCs. The chain joins TRBV20-1 to TRBJ2-5; D is undetermined. In nucleotides, the CDR3 is TGCAGTGCTTCCGAAGAGACCCAGTACTTC. Translating gives CSASEETQYF.